A selection of T cell receptor beta chains follows, all from one sample in a study of molecular identifiers for immune sequencing clone quantification. In TCRdb, the PCR reads were re-called with MiXCR into one record per CDR3 protein. The sample has about 98,000 distinct CDR3 sequences; about 35% are singletons. The sequencing input was naive CD8+ T cells from blood, with Jurkat cell RNA spiked in. These receptor sequences come from a human donor in good health. Some libraries in this study had Jurkat cell RNA spiked in. Both conserved end residues are part of each CDR3. D genes are given only for firm matches. Size tells how often a clone was seen (once, few, many) or the class of an expanded clone, and some rows leave it out.

V gene: TRBV20-1
J gene: TRBJ2-3
D gene: .
clone size: few
CDR3 protein: CSARDHAESTDTQYF
CDR3 DNA: TGCAGTGCTAGAGATCACGCAGAGAGCACAGATACGCAGTATTTT

V gene: TRBV7-9
J gene: TRBJ2-7
D gene: TRBD2
clone size: .
CDR3 protein: CASSLGSREYEQYF
CDR3 DNA: TGTGCCAGCAGCTTAGGTTCGCGGGAGTACGAGCAGTACTTC

V gene: TRBV20-1
J gene: TRBJ2-7
D gene: .
clone size: .
CDR3 protein: CSARDMTGSYERYF
CDR3 DNA: TGCAGTGCTAGAGATATGACTGGATCCTACGAGCGGTACTTC

V gene: TRBV5-1
J gene: TRBJ2-7
D gene: .
clone size: .
CDR3 protein: CASSPGSDYEQYF
CDR3 DNA: TGCGCCAGCAGCCCAGGTAGCGACTACGAGCAGTACTTC

V gene: TRBV6-6
J gene: TRBJ2-4
D gene: .
clone size: .
CDR3 protein: CASTQTAKEGKNIQYF
CDR3 DNA: TGTGCCAGCACCCAAACCGCTAAAGAGGGCAAAAACATTCAGTACTTC

V gene: TRBV10-3
J gene: TRBJ2-7
D gene: TRBD1
clone size: many
CDR3 protein: CAISESGQGVAEQYF
CDR3 DNA: TGTGCCATCAGTGAGTCTGGACAGGGGGTTGCCGAGCAGTACTTC

V gene: TRBV6-5
J gene: TRBJ1-2
D gene: TRBD1
clone size: .
CDR3 protein: CASSPQGGSYGYPF
CDR3 DNA: TGTGCCAGCAGTCCGCAGGGGGGAAGCTATGGCTACCCCTTC

V gene: TRBV6-2/TRBV6-3
J gene: TRBJ2-3
D gene: .
clone size: .
CDR3 protein: CASSQLESTDTQYF
CDR3 DNA: TGTGCCAGCAGTCAACTGGAGAGCACAGATACGCAGTATTTT

V gene: TRBV25-1
J gene: TRBJ2-7
D gene: TRBD2
clone size: .
CDR3 protein: CASLAGGGEQYF
CDR3 DNA: TGTGCCAGCCTAGCGGGAGGAGGTGAGCAGTACTTC

V gene: TRBV5-3
J gene: TRBJ1-2
D gene: TRBD1
clone size: .
CDR3 protein: CASRFGRQGHYGYTF
CDR3 DNA: TGTGCCAGCAGATTTGGACGACAGGGACACTATGGCTACACCTTC

V gene: TRBV19
J gene: TRBJ1-5
D gene: TRBD1
clone size: few
CDR3 protein: CASRIISQGAQPQHF
CDR3 DNA: TGTGCCAGTAGGATTATATCGCAGGGGGCCCAGCCCCAGCATTTT

V gene: TRBV10-3
J gene: TRBJ1-2
D gene: TRBD1
clone size: .
CDR3 protein: CAISPEAGTAINYGYTF
CDR3 DNA: TGTGCCATCAGTCCGGAGGCCGGGACAGCTATTAACTATGGCTACACCTTC

V gene: TRBV4-2
J gene: TRBJ2-1
D gene: TRBD2
clone size: few
CDR3 protein: CASSQGTRVEQFF
CDR3 DNA: TGTGCCAGCAGCCAAGGGACTAGGGTTGAGCAGTTCTTC

V gene: TRBV19
J gene: TRBJ2-5
D gene: .
clone size: .
CDR3 protein: CASSIIGGVQETQYF
CDR3 DNA: TGTGCCAGTAGTATAATCGGAGGGGTCCAAGAGACCCAGTACTTC

V gene: TRBV20-1
J gene: TRBJ2-1
D gene: .
clone size: few
CDR3 protein: CSASGLDNEQFF
CDR3 DNA: TGCAGTGCTAGCGGCTTGGACAATGAGCAGTTCTTC

V gene: TRBV5-6
J gene: TRBJ2-7
D gene: .
clone size: many
CDR3 protein: CASSPGPSSYEQYF
CDR3 DNA: TGTGCCAGCAGCCCGGGACCGTCTTCCTACGAGCAGTACTTC

V gene: TRBV29-1
J gene: TRBJ1-1
D gene: .
clone size: .
CDR3 protein: CSVRQGHAAFF
CDR3 DNA: TGCAGCGTCCGGCAGGGACATGCGGCTTTCTTT

V gene: TRBV12-3/TRBV12-4
J gene: TRBJ2-2
D gene: .
clone size: few
CDR3 protein: CASSFSVWELFF
CDR3 DNA: TGTGCCAGCAGTTTTTCGGTGTGGGAGCTGTTTTTT

V gene: TRBV7-8
J gene: TRBJ1-2
D gene: TRBD1
clone size: .
CDR3 protein: CASSLGGTGVFNYGYTF
CDR3 DNA: TGTGCCAGCAGCTTAGGAGGGACAGGGGTTTTTAACTATGGCTACACCTTC

V gene: TRBV7-9
J gene: TRBJ2-3
D gene: .
clone size: .
CDR3 protein: CASSARVFTNTDTQYF
CDR3 DNA: TGTGCCAGCAGCGCCCGGGTCTTTACAAACACAGATACGCAGTATTTT

V gene: TRBV13
J gene: TRBJ2-5
D gene: .
clone size: .
CDR3 protein: CASSSPTQETQYF
CDR3 DNA: TGTGCCAGCAGCTCCCCAACTCAAGAGACCCAGTACTTC

V gene: TRBV9
J gene: TRBJ2-2
D gene: .
clone size: few
CDR3 protein: CASSASTGELFF
CDR3 DNA: TGTGCCAGCTCAGCGAGTACCGGGGAGCTGTTTTTT

V gene: TRBV27
J gene: TRBJ2-5
D gene: .
clone size: .
CDR3 protein: CASSPILYQETQYF
CDR3 DNA: TGTGCCAGCAGCCCCATCCTGTACCAAGAGACCCAGTACTTC

V gene: TRBV5-6
J gene: TRBJ1-5
D gene: .
clone size: many
CDR3 protein: CASSLSGNSNQPQHF
CDR3 DNA: TGTGCCAGCAGTCTCTCAGGGAATAGCAATCAGCCCCAGCATTTT

V gene: TRBV9
J gene: TRBJ2-3
D gene: .
clone size: few
CDR3 protein: CASSVVSLTDTQYF
CDR3 DNA: TGTGCCAGCAGCGTAGTAAGTTTGACAGATACGCAGTATTTT

V gene: TRBV9
J gene: TRBJ1-2
D gene: TRBD1
clone size: .
CDR3 protein: CASSVRDGQAANYGYTF
CDR3 DNA: TGTGCCAGCAGCGTCCGGGACGGACAGGCAGCTAACTATGGCTACACCTTC

V gene: TRBV5-3
J gene: TRBJ2-4
D gene: TRBD2
clone size: .
CDR3 protein: CARSRTSGRRNIQYF
CDR3 DNA: TGTGCCCGCAGCCGGACTAGCGGGAGAAGAAACATTCAGTACTTC

V gene: TRBV24-1
J gene: TRBJ2-4
D gene: .
clone size: .
CDR3 protein: CATSQGALAKNIQYF
CDR3 DNA: TGTGCCACCAGTCAAGGGGCATTAGCCAAAAACATTCAGTACTTC

V gene: TRBV9
J gene: TRBJ2-5
D gene: .
clone size: few
CDR3 protein: CAGGRQAQETQYF
CDR3 DNA: TGTGCCGGAGGGAGACAGGCCCAAGAGACCCAGTACTTC

V gene: TRBV12-3/TRBV12-4
J gene: TRBJ2-3
D gene: TRBD2
clone size: .
CDR3 protein: CASSKLAAHADTQYF
CDR3 DNA: TGTGCCAGCAGCAAACTAGCGGCTCACGCAGATACGCAGTATTTT

V gene: TRBV6-5
J gene: TRBJ2-3
D gene: .
clone size: few
CDR3 protein: CASSPPLGQYF
CDR3 DNA: TGTGCCAGCAGCCCGCCGTTAGGGCAGTATTTT

V gene: TRBV13
J gene: TRBJ2-2
D gene: .
clone size: .
CDR3 protein: CASSGENTGELIF
CDR3 DNA: TGTGCCAGCAGCGGGGAGAACACCGGGGAGCTGATTTTT

V gene: TRBV27
J gene: TRBJ2-1
D gene: TRBD2
clone size: .
CDR3 protein: CASSPLGMASGRSYNEQFF
CDR3 DNA: TGTGCCAGCAGTCCCCTAGGCATGGCTAGCGGGAGGTCCTACAATGAGCAGTTCTTC

V gene: TRBV20-1
J gene: TRBJ2-1
D gene: TRBD2
clone size: few
CDR3 protein: CSASDGLAAYNEQFF
CDR3 DNA: TGCAGTGCCAGTGACGGACTAGCGGCCTACAATGAGCAGTTCTTC

V gene: TRBV29-1
J gene: TRBJ2-1
D gene: .
clone size: few
CDR3 protein: CSVNFGYEQFF
CDR3 DNA: TGCAGCGTTAATTTCGGCTACGAGCAGTTCTTC

V gene: TRBV29-1
J gene: TRBJ2-2
D gene: .
clone size: many
CDR3 protein: CSVQGGLEQNTGELFF
CDR3 DNA: TGCAGCGTTCAAGGCGGGCTTGAACAGAACACCGGGGAGCTGTTTTTT

V gene: TRBV7-2
J gene: TRBJ2-5
D gene: .
clone size: .
CDR3 protein: CASSSVRRQETQYF
CDR3 DNA: TGTGCCAGCAGCTCCGTCCGGAGACAAGAGACCCAGTACTTC

V gene: TRBV5-5
J gene: TRBJ1-2
D gene: TRBD1
clone size: .
CDR3 protein: CASSLWAGTDFYGYTF
CDR3 DNA: TGTGCCAGCAGCTTGTGGGCCGGGACAGACTTTTATGGCTACACCTTC

V gene: TRBV25-1
J gene: TRBJ2-3
D gene: .
clone size: few
CDR3 protein: CASSAPRVDSSTDTQYF
CDR3 DNA: TGTGCCAGCAGTGCCCCTCGCGTCGATTCGAGCACAGATACGCAGTATTTT

V gene: TRBV18
J gene: TRBJ2-3
D gene: TRBD2
clone size: few
CDR3 protein: CASSPRERGGSTDTQYF
CDR3 DNA: TGTGCCAGCTCACCCCGCGAGCGGGGAGGTAGTACAGATACGCAGTATTTT

V gene: TRBV27
J gene: TRBJ2-5
D gene: .
clone size: .
CDR3 protein: CASNGPGAGETQYF
CDR3 DNA: TGTGCCAGCAACGGCCCGGGGGCCGGAGAGACCCAGTACTTC

V gene: TRBV7-2
J gene: TRBJ2-7
D gene: .
clone size: .
CDR3 protein: CASGRGYEQYF
CDR3 DNA: TGTGCCAGCGGCCGGGGCTACGAGCAGTACTTC

V gene: TRBV7-9
J gene: TRBJ1-4
D gene: .
clone size: .
CDR3 protein: CASSPTDRNEKLSF
CDR3 DNA: TGTGCCAGCAGCCCGACGGACAGAAATGAAAAACTGTCTTTT

V gene: TRBV29-1
J gene: TRBJ2-1
D gene: TRBD1
clone size: few
CDR3 protein: CSGGQLNSYNEQFF
CDR3 DNA: TGCAGCGGGGGACAGCTGAACTCCTACAATGAGCAGTTCTTC

V gene: TRBV4-2
J gene: TRBJ2-3
D gene: .
clone size: .
CDR3 protein: CASSQERGLRVTDTQYF
CDR3 DNA: TGTGCCAGCAGCCAAGAGAGGGGTCTGCGGGTAACAGATACGCAGTATTTT

V gene: TRBV10-3
J gene: TRBJ1-4
D gene: TRBD1
clone size: .
CDR3 protein: CAIRTGAKLFF
CDR3 DNA: TGTGCCATCAGAACAGGGGCAAAACTGTTTTTT

V gene: TRBV9
J gene: TRBJ1-1
D gene: .
clone size: many
CDR3 protein: CASSVVTEAFF
CDR3 DNA: TGTGCCAGCAGCGTAGTAACTGAAGCTTTCTTT

V gene: TRBV6-2/TRBV6-3
J gene: TRBJ2-3
D gene: TRBD2
clone size: .
CDR3 protein: CASSKIAGPTDTQYF
CDR3 DNA: TGTGCCAGCAGTAAGATAGCGGGACCCACAGATACGCAGTATTTT

V gene: TRBV4-3
J gene: TRBJ2-7
D gene: .
clone size: .
CDR3 protein: CASSAGIPYEQYF
CDR3 DNA: TGCGCCAGCAGCGCCGGGATCCCATACGAGCAGTACTTC

V gene: TRBV6-2/TRBV6-3
J gene: TRBJ1-1
D gene: .
clone size: few
CDR3 protein: CASSSNRRPMNTEAFF
CDR3 DNA: TGTGCCAGCAGTTCCAACAGACGTCCTATGAACACTGAAGCTTTCTTT

V gene: TRBV7-9
J gene: TRBJ2-3
D gene: .
clone size: many
CDR3 protein: CAGIRGSSNTQYF
CDR3 DNA: TGTGCCGGGATCAGGGGCAGTTCAAATACGCAGTATTTT

V gene: TRBV15
J gene: TRBJ2-7
D gene: .
clone size: .
CDR3 protein: CATSRDQLSGASYEQYF
CDR3 DNA: TGTGCCACCAGCAGAGATCAATTGAGTGGGGCCTCCTACGAGCAGTACTTC

V gene: TRBV9
J gene: TRBJ2-7
D gene: TRBD1
clone size: .
CDR3 protein: CASSVLQGTYF
CDR3 DNA: TGTGCCAGCAGCGTCCTACAGGGGACATACTTC

V gene: TRBV4-2
J gene: TRBJ2-3
D gene: .
clone size: .
CDR3 protein: CASSPTLADTQYF
CDR3 DNA: TGTGCCAGCAGCCCGACGCTTGCAGATACGCAGTATTTT

V gene: TRBV27
J gene: TRBJ2-3
D gene: TRBD2
clone size: few
CDR3 protein: CASSLGAGGPDTQYF
CDR3 DNA: TGTGCCAGCAGTTTAGGAGCGGGGGGCCCAGATACGCAGTATTTT

V gene: TRBV7-8
J gene: TRBJ2-5
D gene: .
clone size: .
CDR3 protein: CASSLEAFLTQETQYF
CDR3 DNA: TGTGCCAGCAGCTTAGAGGCCTTCCTAACTCAAGAGACCCAGTACTTC